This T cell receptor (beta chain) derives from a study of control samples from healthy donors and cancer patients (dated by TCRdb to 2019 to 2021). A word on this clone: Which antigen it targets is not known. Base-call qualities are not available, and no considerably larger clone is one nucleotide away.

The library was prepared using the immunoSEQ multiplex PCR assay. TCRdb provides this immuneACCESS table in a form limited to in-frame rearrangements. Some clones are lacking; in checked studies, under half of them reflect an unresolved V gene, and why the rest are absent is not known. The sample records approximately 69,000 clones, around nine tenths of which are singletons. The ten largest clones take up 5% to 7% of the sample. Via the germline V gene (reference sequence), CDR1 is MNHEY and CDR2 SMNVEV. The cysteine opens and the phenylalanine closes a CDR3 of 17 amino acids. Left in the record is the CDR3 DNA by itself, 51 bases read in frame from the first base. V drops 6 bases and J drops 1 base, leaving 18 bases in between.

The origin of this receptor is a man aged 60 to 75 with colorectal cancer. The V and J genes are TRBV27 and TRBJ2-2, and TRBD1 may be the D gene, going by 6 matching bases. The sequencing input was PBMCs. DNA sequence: TGTGCCAGCAGGCATAAACAGGGTTGGGTGAACACCGGGGAGCTGTTTTTT. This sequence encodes CASRHKQGWVNTGELFF.